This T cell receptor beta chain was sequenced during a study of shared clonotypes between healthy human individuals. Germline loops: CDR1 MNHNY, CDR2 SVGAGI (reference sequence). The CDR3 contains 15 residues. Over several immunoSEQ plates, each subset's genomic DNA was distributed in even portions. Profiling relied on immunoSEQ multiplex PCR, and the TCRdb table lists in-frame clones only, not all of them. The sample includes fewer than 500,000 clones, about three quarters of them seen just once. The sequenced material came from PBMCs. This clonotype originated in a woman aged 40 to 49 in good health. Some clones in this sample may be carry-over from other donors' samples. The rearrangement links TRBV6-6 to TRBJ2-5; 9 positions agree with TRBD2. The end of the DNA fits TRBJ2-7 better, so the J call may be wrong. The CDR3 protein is CASSSPTSGHYEQYF. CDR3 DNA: TGTGCCAGCAGTTCCCCCACTAGCGGGCATTACGAGCAGTACTTC.